The rows below give T cell receptor beta chains drawn from one sample of a study of read filtering for tumor transcriptome and immune sequencing. MiXCR, applied by TCRdb to the reads, yields one record per CDR3 protein. The sample consists of approximately 40,000 distinct CDR3 sequences, about 14% of them appearing once. Input material: a population of CD138-negative cells sorted from bone marrow. These receptors were obtained from a donor aged 40 or older with multiple myeloma. The CDR3 runs from the conserved cysteine through the conserved F or W. The order of the fields is CDR3 DNA, CDR3 protein, V gene, clone size, J gene, D gene. A D gene is named only where the DNA matches it firmly. Clone size appears in some rows only: once, few, many, or a class for an expanded clone.

CDR3 DNA: TGTGCCAGCAGTTTATCCCACGGACTAGCGGGGGGAGGGTTCTTC; CDR3 protein: CASSLSHGLAGGGFF; V gene: TRBV28; clone size: many; J gene: TRBJ2-1; D gene: TRBD2
CDR3 DNA: TGCAGTGCTCCCAACGGGACTTATAGCACAGATACGCAGTATTTT; CDR3 protein: CSAPNGTYSTDTQYF; V gene: TRBV20-1; clone size: many; J gene: TRBJ2-3; D gene: .
CDR3 DNA: TGCAGTGCAATCAGGGGTGTAAGCAATCAGCCCCAGCATTTT; CDR3 protein: CSAIRGVSNQPQHF; V gene: TRBV20-1; clone size: many; J gene: TRBJ1-5; D gene: .
CDR3 DNA: TGTGCCAGCAGCCTCAGGGAGGCGACCGGGGAGCTGTTTTTT; CDR3 protein: CASSLREATGELFF; V gene: TRBV7-2; clone size: many; J gene: TRBJ2-2; D gene: .
CDR3 DNA: TGTGCTACCTCTAAGGGCGGCTACGAGCAGTACTTC; CDR3 protein: CATSKGGYEQYF; V gene: TRBV12-5; clone size: many; J gene: TRBJ2-7; D gene: .
CDR3 DNA: TGCGCCAGCAGCCAAGAACAGGGGAACACTGAAGCTTTCTTT; CDR3 protein: CASSQEQGNTEAFF; V gene: TRBV5-1; clone size: many; J gene: TRBJ1-1; D gene: .
CDR3 DNA: TGCGCCAGCAGCCAGGGATTAGGCCTAGCGGTAGGCCAGTATGAGACCCAGTACTTC; CDR3 protein: CASSQGLGLAVGQYETQYF; V gene: TRBV4-1; clone size: medium-sized; J gene: TRBJ2-5; D gene: TRBD2
CDR3 DNA: TGTGCCGGGACCGACAGGGCTAATCAGCCCCAGCATTTT; CDR3 protein: CAGTDRANQPQHF; V gene: TRBV28; clone size: many; J gene: TRBJ1-5; D gene: TRBD1
CDR3 DNA: TGTGCCACCAGCAGAACCCTCCTGGGGGGACAGGGGAACACAGATACGCAGTATTTT; CDR3 protein: CATSRTLLGGQGNTDTQYF; V gene: TRBV15; clone size: .; J gene: TRBJ2-3; D gene: TRBD1
CDR3 DNA: TGTGCCAGCACGGTAAAGGACAGGTCCTACGAGCAGTACTTC; CDR3 protein: CASTVKDRSYEQYF; V gene: TRBV21-1; clone size: few; J gene: TRBJ2-7; D gene: .
CDR3 DNA: TGTGCCAGCAGCTCGGGACAGGGAGGCACTGAAGCTTTCTTT; CDR3 protein: CASSSGQGGTEAFF; V gene: TRBV12-3/TRBV12-4; clone size: .; J gene: TRBJ1-1; D gene: TRBD1
CDR3 DNA: TGTGCCAGCAGCTTGGGACTAGTTTACGGGGAGCTGTTTTTT; CDR3 protein: CASSLGLVYGELFF; V gene: TRBV5-5; clone size: .; J gene: TRBJ2-2; D gene: .
CDR3 DNA: TGCAGTGCTAGACGTATGGGGCGGGGGGTCGATACGCAGTATTTT; CDR3 protein: CSARRMGRGVDTQYF; V gene: TRBV20-1; clone size: many; J gene: TRBJ2-3; D gene: TRBD2
CDR3 DNA: TGTGCCGTCTCACTAGCGGGGGGCAACAATGAGCAGTTCTTC; CDR3 protein: CAVSLAGGNNEQFF; V gene: TRBV7-9; clone size: many; J gene: TRBJ2-1; D gene: TRBD2
CDR3 DNA: TGTGCCAGCAGCCTCTCATGGGCCGGAAACACAGATACGCAGTATTTT; CDR3 protein: CASSLSWAGNTDTQYF; V gene: TRBV11-2; clone size: many; J gene: TRBJ2-3; D gene: .
CDR3 DNA: TGCAGTGCTCAAGGGAACGCGGACAATGAGCAGTTCTTC; CDR3 protein: CSAQGNADNEQFF; V gene: TRBV20-1; clone size: many; J gene: TRBJ2-1; D gene: .
CDR3 DNA: TGTGCCAGCAGCCCGGGGGTTGGACAGGGGCCTCCTGAAGCTTTCTTT; CDR3 protein: CASSPGVGQGPPEAFF; V gene: TRBV7-9; clone size: many; J gene: TRBJ1-1; D gene: TRBD1
CDR3 DNA: TGCAGTGCTAGGGGGGTTCTAGCGAATGAGCAGTTCTTC; CDR3 protein: CSARGVLANEQFF; V gene: TRBV20-1; clone size: many; J gene: TRBJ2-1; D gene: .
CDR3 DNA: TGCGCCAGCAGTGCCGATCTACGACACAGGGGAGATTCGTACAATGAGCAGTTCTTC; CDR3 protein: CASSADLRHRGDSYNEQFF; V gene: TRBV10-2; clone size: many; J gene: TRBJ2-1; D gene: TRBD1